This TCR beta chain was sequenced for a study of blood T cell repertoires in COVID-19 (dated by TCRdb to 2018 to 2021). Context from the whole study: Samples from collaborators originated in the United States, Italy and Spain and spanned both the acute and convalescent phases of COVID-19. HLA class I and class II types, where available, came from metadata supplied by the sample provider rather than from assay-based typing. The prospective study material was composed of cDNA or gDNA derived from T cells, B-cell-depleted T cells, or PBMCs. The repertoires were made available in a free public database intended to serve as a resource for research on the immune response to SARS-CoV-2. Nearly every sample came with metadata listing a de-identified subject ID, COVID-19 status, age in years and sex. Deeply sampled blood TCRbeta repertoires from subjects exposed to, actively infected with, or recovered from COVID-19 were included in the dataset. The samples were drawn from the first 160 participants of the ongoing ImmuneRACE study and from 1,254 subjects provided by 6 global collaborators.

With respect to this clone: The specificity of this receptor is unknown. Base qualities are not provided; no much larger clone lies one nucleotide away.

Study-wide conclusions, independent of this receptor: How much clinical and demographic metadata was included differed by source and by participant, and the metadata was provided uncurated.

Whole blood was collected in K2EDTA tubes by collaborating institutions according to the institutions' own protocols. For TCRbeta analysis, collaborators shipped samples in one of three forms: frozen whole blood, isolated PBMCs, or DNA extracted from either of those sample types. TCRbeta CDR3 regions were amplified from genomic DNA using the immunoSEQ Assay, a bias-controlled multiplex PCR. From the authors' description of their analysis: The number of nucleated cells in each sample was estimated from the amplification of reference gene primers within the assay. Sequence reads were collapsed and filtered to measure the absolute abundance of every unique TCRbeta CDR3 rearrangement. For each sample, productive Simpson clonality was calculated as the square root of Simpson's diversity index across productive rearrangements. TCRdb re-hosts the immuneACCESS table, in-frame sequences only. Its copies lack some clones; in the studies checked, an unresolved V gene accounts for under half of them, and the cause for the rest is not known. For V, J and clone size, that table is used; D and trimming come from the DNA. The sample table contains about 180,000 clones; only one count was recorded for 80% to 90% of them. Of the sample, roughly 9.7% is held by the ten largest clones.

The CDR3 sequence holds 16 residues, the cysteine and phenylalanine included. Just the 48-base CDR3 DNA is kept, in frame starting at base 1. The germline V and J ends show losses of 4 bases and 5 bases respectively, and no gene match explains 10 bases of the junction. The germline V gene supplies CDR1 MNHEY and CDR2 SVGAGI. The sequenced sample consisted of peripheral blood. This TCR was recovered from a human donor with active or convalescent COVID-19. The donor label of this sample is uncertain. Recombination linked TRBV6-5 to TRBJ1-5, with TRBD1 matching 8 junction bases. The DNA reads TGTGCCAGCAGTTCAGGGGGCTGGGGTGGCGATCAGCCCCAGCATTTT. Its coded protein is CASSSGGWGGDQPQHF.